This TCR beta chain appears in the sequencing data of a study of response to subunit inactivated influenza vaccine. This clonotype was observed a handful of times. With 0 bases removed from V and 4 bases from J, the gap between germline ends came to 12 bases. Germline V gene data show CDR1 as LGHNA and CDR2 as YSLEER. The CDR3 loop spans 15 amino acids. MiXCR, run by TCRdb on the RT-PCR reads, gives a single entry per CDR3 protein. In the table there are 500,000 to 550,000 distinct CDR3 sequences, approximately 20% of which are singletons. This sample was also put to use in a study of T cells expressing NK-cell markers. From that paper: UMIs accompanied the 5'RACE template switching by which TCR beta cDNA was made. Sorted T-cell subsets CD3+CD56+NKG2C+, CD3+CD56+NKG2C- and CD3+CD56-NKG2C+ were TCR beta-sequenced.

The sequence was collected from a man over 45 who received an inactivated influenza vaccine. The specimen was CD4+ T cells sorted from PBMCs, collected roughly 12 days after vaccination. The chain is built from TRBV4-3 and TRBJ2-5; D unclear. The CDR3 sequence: CASSQENEAPETQYF. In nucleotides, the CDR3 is TGCGCCAGCAGCCAAGAGAATGAAGCCCCAGAGACCCAGTACTTC.